The clone carrying this TCR beta chain has only one observation. The data were taken from a study of T cell responses to AZD1222 COVID-19 vaccine. Clones were read by immunoSEQ multiplex PCR, and TCRdb kept only the in-frame ones, dropping some. The table lists approximately 91,000 clones, roughly 84% of them singletons. V lost 0 bases to trimming and J lost 7 bases, with 5 bases between them. Germline CDR1 and CDR2: SGHRS and YFSETQ. There are 11 residues in the CDR3. This chain connects TRBV5-1 to TRBJ2-7; D gene unclear. The starting material was peripheral blood, obtained on day 0 of AZD1222 vaccination. This TCR derives from an adult in good health. The CDR3 sequence is CASSLDEEQYF. CDR3 nucleotides: TGCGCCAGCAGCTTGGATGAGGAGCAGTACTTC. The complete variable domain, with remaining parts taken from reference TRBV5-1 and TRBJ2-7, reads KAGVTQTPRYLIKTRGQQVTLSCSPISGHRSVSWYQQTPGQGLQFLFEYFSETQRNKGNFPGRFSGRQFSNSRSEMNVSTLELGDSALYLCASSLDEEQYFGPGTRLTVT.